The 2 T cell receptor beta chains in this list originate from one sample, sequenced in a study of blood T cell repertoires in COVID-19. Only in-frame clones appear in the TCRdb table, and some are missing; sequencing was by immunoSEQ multiplex PCR. Here the sample spans about 300,000 clones, 85% being singletons. Sequenced: PBMCs or T cells enriched from blood (not recorded which). These receptors all stem from a woman aged 45 to 65 who had recovered from COVID-19.

The chain recombines TRBV7-8 with TRBJ2-7; D is possibly TRBD2 (5 bases). Germline V gene data show CDR1 as SGHVS and CDR2 as FQNEAQ. This CDR3 is built from 14 residues. The V end lost 0 bases, the J end lost 7 bases, and 13 bases lay between the germline ends. CDR3 region: CASSLAGEFWEQYF. CDR3 DNA sequence: TGTGCCAGCAGCTTAGCTGGGGAGTTTTGGGAGCAGTACTTC.

The gene calls are TRBV24-1 and TRBJ2-5, with TRBD1 matching 8 bases. J was trimmed by 3 bases and V by 9 bases; bases with no gene match: 5. The CDR3 extends over 13 amino acids. Germline V gene data show CDR1 as KGHDR and CDR2 as SFDVKD. CDR3 nucleotides: TGTGCCACCGGGAGACAGGGGAAAGAGACCCAGTACTTC. Its protein product is CATGRQGKETQYF.